The 8 T cell receptor beta chains below were found in one sample sequenced in a study of cytomegalovirus exposure and HLA in healthy donors. PCR primers comprised 60 Vbeta and 13 Jbeta primers. Profiling relied on immunoSEQ multiplex PCR, and the TCRdb table lists in-frame clones only, not all of them. The profile shows about 160,000 clones, around 73% of them singletons. Specimen: PBMCs. These receptors originate from a male donor in good health and CMV-seronegative.

The chain combines TRBV29-1 with TRBJ1-2; no reliable D call. The V and J ends lost 2 bases and 8 bases respectively, with 15 bases between them. The CDR3 covers 13 residues. Germline CDR1 reads SQVTM; CDR2 reads ANQGSEA. The CDR3, as DNA: TGCAGCGTTGAAAGACCGCCTCCTAGGGGCTACACCTTC. It encodes CSVERPPPRGYTF.

The chain has TRBV9 and TRBJ2-2; the match to TRBD1 covers 8 bases. Unmatched junction bases numbered 3, after V lost 0 bases and J lost 2 bases. Germline CDR1 is SGDLS and CDR2 is YYNGEE. The length of the CDR3 is 16 residues. Written as DNA, the CDR3 is TGTGCCAGCAGCGTAGGGACAGGGCCTAACACCGGGGAGCTGTTTTTT. Its translation is CASSVGTGPNTGELFF.

This clone was counted a few times. The chain joins TRBV6-5 to TRBJ1-2, with 11 bases lining up with TRBD1. V gave up 4 bases and J gave up 7 bases; unmatched junction bases: 11. This CDR3 comprises 16 residues. Germline V gene sequence: CDR1 MNHEY, CDR2 SVGAGI. This chain's CDR3 is CASSFLTSGTGGGYTF. CDR3 sequence (DNA): TGTGCCAGCAGTTTCCTTACTTCCGGGACAGGGGGTGGCTACACCTTC.

The rearrangement joins TRBV7-9 to TRBJ1-2, with D uncertain. Germline CDR1 and CDR2: SEHNR and FQNEAQ (reference sequence). V lost 0 bases, J lost 11 bases, and 19 bases lay in between. The CDR3 covers 15 residues. CDR3 in amino acids: CASSLAGRVIFGYTF. The CDR3 DNA is TGTGCCAGCAGCTTAGCGGGGAGAGTAATTTTTGGTTACACCTTC.

The chain employs TRBV28 and TRBJ2-1, with 10 bases matching TRBD1. Germline lookup yields CDR1 MDHEN and CDR2 SYDVKM. Trimming removed 6 bases from V and 7 bases from J; junction bases left unmatched: 9. The CDR3 consists of 15 residues. The CDR3 protein is CASSPRDRGRNEQFF. In DNA form, the CDR3 reads TGTGCCAGCAGCCCCCGGGACAGGGGTAGGAATGAGCAGTTCTTC.

In nucleotides, the CDR3 is TGTGCCAGTAGTATCTCCGGGACTAGCGGGGCAACCTACAATGAGCAGTTCTTC. Translated, it gives CASSISGTSGATYNEQFF. The V and J genes are TRBV19 and TRBJ2-1, with 13 bases fitting TRBD2. CDR3 length: 18 amino acids. Germline CDR1 and CDR2: LNHDA and SQIVND (reference sequence). The V segment lost 3 bases and the J segment 2 bases; nucleotides outside the gene matches: 7.

This clone was counted a few times. The chain is built from TRBV7-7 and TRBJ2-5; no firm D call. Germline loops: CDR1 SSHAT, CDR2 FNYEAQ (reference sequence). V gave up 5 bases and J gave up 5 bases, with 18 bases separating them. CDR3 length: 15 residues. The CDR3 is CASSQSTSSSETQYF. CDR3 in DNA: TGTGCCAGCAGCCAATCGACATCCTCGAGTGAGACCCAGTACTTC.

This rearrangement joins TRBV9 to TRBJ2-3; 12 positions agree with TRBD2. CDR3 length equals 15 residues. The V gene's germline CDR1 is SGDLS and CDR2 YYNGEE. V trimming: 3 bases; J trimming: 4 bases; junction bases outside the gene matches: 3. In DNA form, the CDR3 reads TGTGCCAGCAGCGCCGGACTAGCGGGGTCAGATACGCAGTATTTT. It encodes CASSAGLAGSDTQYF.